The clone carrying this T cell receptor (beta chain) came up a few times. What it recognizes is unknown. These data originate in a study of regulatory T cells in long-lasting Graves disease. This sample's time point: newly diagnosed GD, antithyroid drugs for less than 3 months. The TCR library was made from RNA that had been extracted from PBMCs in TRIzol. The CDR3 contains 15 residues. The germline CDR1 and CDR2 sequences are MGHRA and YSYEKL. V lost 0 bases and J lost 4, with 12 bases in between. Notes on the study in general: A greater number of public clonotypes (approximately 2,500) was shared by persistent patients than by new patients (roughly 930).

Arm-PCR of CDR3 regions with iRepertoire HTBI primers generated TCR beta libraries. TCRdb processed the multiplex PCR reads anew with MiXCR; each CDR3 protein has one entry. The top ten clones hold around a sixth of a sample with about 450,000 distinct CDR3 sequences, about 14% of them seen once. A further study also used this sample, focusing on T cells in Graves' hyperthyroidism and ophthalmopathy. That work contributes: Graves' hyperthyroidism showing no ophthalmopathy progression within 18 months was considered stable. In the blood, most expanded thyroid clonotypes above 0.001 appeared as well. Stable hyperthyroidism and ophthalmopathy were separated using 13 V-J signatures.

The sequences come from peripheral blood mononuclear cells (PBMCs), collected at new diagnosis, from a patient treated with antithyroid drugs. The chain is built from TRBV4-1 and TRBJ1-2; a weak D match, TRBD1 (6 bases). The sequence derives from a woman between 50 and 59 years old with Graves disease. CDR3 DNA sequence: TGCGCCAGCAGCCAAGAAATCAGGGGAGGCTATGGCTACACCTTC. Protein product: CASSQEIRGGYGYTF.